These T cell receptor beta chains were read from a single sample in a study of T cell clones after liver transplantation. Here immunoSEQ multiplex PCR was the method, and the copy in TCRdb shows in-frame clones only, minus some. The data hold more than 95,000 clones, with more than 75% observed a single time. The sequencing used CD4+ T cells from blood, collected before liver transplant. The receptors come from a human donor who received a liver transplant. The CDR3 runs from the conserved cysteine through the conserved F or W. The order of the fields is D gene, V gene, J gene, clone size, CDR3 protein, CDR3 DNA. The D gene is left open where the match is weak. For some rows the clone size is stated as once, few or many, or as a class when expanded; others skip it.

>-|TRBV6-6|TRBJ2-2|-
CASSDTAAGELFF
TGTGCCAGCAGCGACACGGCCGCCGGGGAGCTGTTTTTT
>TRBD2|TRBV6-7|TRBJ2-7|few
CASSYGTSDYEQYF
TGTGCCAGCAGTTACGGGACTAGCGACTACGAGCAGTACTTC
>-|TRBV19|TRBJ2-2|once
CASREVGNTGELFF
TGTGCCAGTAGGGAGGTAGGGAACACCGGGGAGCTGTTTTTT
>-|TRBV18|TRBJ2-7|-
CASSQGRSSYEQYF
TGTGCCAGCTCTCAGGGGCGAAGCTCCTACGAGCAGTACTTC
>-|TRBV5-1|TRBJ1-4|once
CASSFNRGVDEKLFF
TGCGCCAGCAGCTTCAACCGAGGCGTTGATGAAAAACTGTTTTTT
>-|TRBV18|TRBJ1-5|few
CASSPVTVNQGPQHF
TGTGCCAGCTCACCAGTGACAGTGAACCAGGGGCCCCAGCATTTT
>-|TRBV12-5|TRBJ2-1|-
CASGLVPRATHNEQFF
TGTGCTAGTGGTTTGGTACCCAGGGCTACTCACAATGAGCAGTTCTTC
>-|TRBV5-4|TRBJ1-1|-
CASSSIRGVRNTEAFF
TGTGCCAGCAGCTCTATTCGGGGGGTCAGGAACACTGAAGCTTTCTTT
>TRBD1|TRBV27|TRBJ2-3|-
CASSRDRLLPHF
TGTGCCAGCAGTCGGGACAGATTATTACCCCATTTT
>-|TRBV27|TRBJ1-1|-
CASSPTNTVGGNTEAFF
TGTGCCAGCAGCCCTACTAATACTGTGGGGGGAAACACTGAAGCTTTCTTT
>-|TRBV6-1|TRBJ2-3|-
CASIPRAAGTDTQYF
TGTGCCAGCATCCCCCGGGCTGCCGGCACAGATACGCAGTATTTT
>-|TRBV18|TRBJ1-3|-
CASSPTGGSGGSGNTIYF
TGTGCCAGCTCACCTACGGGAGGGAGTGGAGGCTCTGGAAACACCATATATTTT
>-|TRBV6-5|TRBJ2-7|-
CASSSTLSLAYEQYF
TGTGCCAGCAGCTCCACCCTCAGCCTAGCCTACGAGCAGTACTTT
>-|TRBV11-2|TRBJ2-2|-
CASSLVSGNTGELFF
TGTGCCAGCAGCTTAGTATCGGGGAACACCGGGGAGCTGTTTTTT
>-|TRBV27|TRBJ1-2|-
CASNPPVGPNYGYTF
TGTGCCAGCAATCCACCAGTTGGGCCTAACTATGGCTACACCTTC
>TRBD2|TRBV27|TRBJ2-5|-
CASSKVGRQETQYF
TGTGCCAGCAGTAAGGTCGGGAGGCAAGAGACCCAGTACTTC
>-|TRBV5-1|TRBJ1-1|-
CASSSDNMNTEAFF
TGCGCCAGCAGCTCGGACAACATGAACACTGAAGCTTTCTTT
>TRBD2|TRBV5-5|TRBJ2-3|-
CASSLGTTTSGSSNTDTQYF
TGTGCCAGCAGCTTGGGGACTACGACTAGCGGGAGTTCGAACACAGATACGCAGTATTTT
>-|TRBV5-1|TRBJ2-1|-
CASSGATGRSYNEQFF
TGCGCCAGCAGCGGGGCTACAGGGCGCTCCTACAATGAGCAGTTCTTC
>TRBD1|TRBV11-2|TRBJ1-1|-
CASSPGRGQNTEAFF
TGTGCCAGCAGCCCGGGCAGGGGGCAGAACACTGAAGCTTTCTTT
>-|TRBV28|TRBJ2-7|-
CATGTTYEQYF
TGTGCCACCGGGACAACATACGAGCAGTACTTC
>-|TRBV5-1|TRBJ1-3|-
CASSSSLDRIGNTIYF
TGCGCCAGCAGCTCATCCCTCGATAGGATCGGAAACACCATATATTTT
>-|TRBV7-9|TRBJ2-7|-
CASSFRYREQYF
TGTGCCAGCAGCTTTCGTTATCGCGAGCAGTACTTC
>-|TRBV5-1|TRBJ2-2|-
CASGRNTGELFF
TGCGCCAGCGGCCGAAACACCGGGGAGCTGTTTTTT
>-|TRBV11-2|TRBJ2-7|-
CASSRTSPGGVNSYEQYF
TGTGCCAGCAGCCGTACAAGTCCGGGGGGCGTAAACTCCTACGAGCAGTACTTC
>TRBD2|TRBV4-2|TRBJ2-5|-
CASSQAGTSGRRGQETQYF
TGTGCCAGCAGCCAAGCCGGGACTAGCGGGAGAAGGGGACAAGAGACCCAGTACTTC
>-|TRBV19|TRBJ1-1|once
CASSPRQSTEAFF
TGTGCCAGTAGTCCCAGACAGTCTACTGAAGCTTTCTTT
>-|TRBV18|TRBJ2-5|-
CASSSIKETQYF
TGTGCCAGCTCATCTATAAAGGAGACCCAGTACTTC
>TRBD2|TRBV25-1|TRBJ2-5|-
CASSTTSGSRETQYF
TGTGCCAGCAGTACCACTAGCGGGAGTAGGGAGACCCAGTACTTC
>-|TRBV27|TRBJ2-7|once
CASSPITNYEQYF
TGTGCCAGCAGCCCCATAACCAACTACGAGCAGTACTTC
>-|TRBV7-3|TRBJ2-5|-
CASSLTPRETQYF
TGTGCCAGCAGCTTAACGCCGAGGGAGACCCAGTACTTC
>TRBD1|TRBV9|TRBJ2-5|-
CASSAVQGKQETQYF
TGTGCCAGCAGCGCGGTACAGGGGAAACAAGAGACCCAGTACTTC
>-|TRBV28|TRBJ1-5|few
CASVFSAGNQPQHF
TGTGCCAGCGTATTCTCGGCAGGGAATCAGCCCCAGCATTTT